The following is a TCR beta chain sequence with its context. Its specificity is unknown. These data originate in a study of CD4 T cells in relation to SARS-CoV-2 and coronaviruses. V lost 5 bases, J lost 8 bases, and 6 bases lay in between. The CDR3 runs to 11 residues. Germline loops: CDR1 MNHEY, CDR2 SVGEGT. Measured with immunoSEQ multiplex PCR; TCRdb has only the in-frame clones, and not every one. The table records some 11,000 clones, about 90% of them present only once. Study-level points and caveats: Crossreactive clones expanded significantly less to SARS-CoV-2 than monoreactive clones.

Sequencing was done on a sample of naive CD4+ T cells from PBMCs. The subset denotes: naive CD4+ T cells isolated by negative enrichment. The origin of this receptor is an adult with COVID-19. This rearrangement joins TRBV6-2 or TRBV6-3 to TRBJ1-4; maybe TRBD1 (5 bases). The CDR3, as DNA: TGTGCCAGCAGTCAGGGAGAAAAACTGTTTTTT. Protein product: CASSQGEKLFF.